This passage covers 21 T cell receptor beta chains from one sample sequenced in a study of Graves' ophthalmopathy and Graves' hyperthyroidism. Amplifying from RNA transcripts, the study obtained TCR beta CDR3 regions. The workflow started with a first-round RT-PCR run with HTBI primers and then moved on to a second-round multiplex PCR. TCRdb fed the multiplex PCR reads into MiXCR, producing one record per CDR3 protein. The sample contains just over 600,000 distinct CDR3 sequences, over 20% of which appear only once. The sequenced sample consisted of peripheral blood. The receptors stem from a woman under 30 with stable Graves' hyperthyroidism. Some clones in this sample may be carry-over from other donors' samples.

This clonotype was detected ten times or more. This chain joins TRBV15 and TRBJ1-2, with D possibly TRBD1 on 5 matching bases. This CDR3 has 14 amino acids. The germline V and J ends were trimmed by 5 bases and 5 bases, with 15 bases remaining between them. From germline, CDR1 is LNHNV and CDR2 YYDKDF (reference sequence). This chain's CDR3 is CATSDGGALYGYTF. DNA of the CDR3: TGTGCCACCAGCGATGGAGGGGCCCTGTATGGCTACACCTTC.

The chain links TRBV6-2 or TRBV6-3 to TRBJ2-2; no definite D call. V lost 5 bases, J lost 6 bases, and 10 bases lay in between. The CDR3 is 13 residues long. CDR1 is MNHEY and CDR2 is SVGEGT in the germline V gene. CDR3 DNA: TGTGCCAGCAGTCCTGCCTGGGCCGGGGAGCTGTTTTTT. As protein: CASSPAWAGELFF.

V and J are TRBV7-9 and TRBJ2-5, with D perhaps matching TRBD2 (6 bases). The CDR3 spans 13 residues. Germline V CDR1 and CDR2: SEHNR, FQNEAQ (reference sequence). V lost 4 bases to trimming and J lost 6 bases, with 12 bases between them. CDR3 protein: CASSWGEGKTQYF. CDR3 DNA: TGTGCCAGCAGCTGGGGGGAAGGCAAGACCCAGTACTTC.

This clonotype was observed many times. The V call is TRBV12-3 or TRBV12-4, the J call TRBJ1-1; D perhaps matches TRBD1 (6 bases). V dropped 5 bases and J dropped 0 bases, with 10 bases sitting between them. The CDR3 is made up of 14 amino acids. This CDR3 reads CASSRDTMNTEAFF. The CDR3 DNA reads TGTGCCAGCAGTCGGGACACGATGAACACTGAAGCTTTCTTT.

This clonotype was seen repeatedly, ten times or more. The DNA for the CDR3 is TGTGCCAGCAGTGGCGACTCCGATTGGGGCCAGTACTTC. It encodes CASSGDSDWGQYF. The V and J genes are TRBV6-1 and TRBJ2-5, with D hard to call. The germline V gene encodes CDR1 MNHNS and CDR2 SASEGT. The CDR3 contains 13 residues. Trimming cost V 4 bases and J 10 bases, with 16 bases left between them.

This clonotype was seen many times. The rearrangement joins TRBV6-5 to TRBJ2-5; D is possibly TRBD2 (5 bases). The V end lost 7 bases, the J end lost 0 bases, and 12 bases lay between the germline ends. This CDR3 has 14 amino acids. CDR1 MNHEY and CDR2 SVGAGI come from the germline V gene. The CDR3 is CASKGAIDQETQYF. In DNA form, the CDR3 reads TGTGCCAGCAAGGGAGCTATAGACCAAGAGACCCAGTACTTC.

This rearrangement joins TRBV12-3 or TRBV12-4 to TRBJ1-5; D is possibly TRBD1 (5 bases). The CDR3 consists of 14 residues. V lost 1 base, J lost 6 bases, and 10 bases lay in between. CDR3 residues: CASSLGGISQPQHF. The CDR3, as DNA: TGTGCCAGCAGTTTAGGGGGGATTAGTCAGCCCCAGCATTTT.

The rearrangement uses TRBV6-1 and TRBJ1-1; no reliable D call. The V end was cut by 6 bases, the J end by 7 bases, with 12 bases between. This CDR3 has 12 amino acids. Germline lookup yields CDR1 MNHNS and CDR2 SASEGT. The CDR3 region has the DNA TGTGCCAGCAGCCAACAGTCGAGTGAAGCTTTCTTT. Translation: CASSQQSSEAFF.

At least ten counts were recorded for this clonotype. V is TRBV7-2 and J is TRBJ2-7, with D possibly TRBD1 on 6 matching bases. Trimming stripped 5 bases from V and 3 bases from J, with 17 bases between. Germline lookup yields CDR1 SGHTA and CDR2 FQGNSA. There are 15 residues in the CDR3. CDR3 bases: TGTGCCAGCAGCCCAGAATCAGGGGTACTCTACGAGCAGTACTTC. Translation gives CASSPESGVLYEQYF.

The genes are TRBV18 and TRBJ1-5; the D is unclear. The CDR3 has 14 amino acids. Trimming removed 3 bases from V and 5 bases from J, with 11 bases in between. The V gene's germline CDR1 is KGHSH and CDR2 LQKENI. CDR3: CASSPGRSDQPQHF. DNA of the CDR3: TGTGCCAGCTCACCGGGCAGGTCTGATCAGCCCCAGCATTTT.

This clonotype was counted many times. The genes are TRBV28 and TRBJ1-2; D gene unclear. The V gene lost 1 base and the J gene lost 8 bases, with 14 bases spanning the gap. Germline V CDR1 and CDR2: MDHEN, SYDVKM. CDR3 length: 14 residues. The CDR3 sequence: CASSLLSVERGYTF. The CDR3 DNA reads TGTGCCAGCAGTTTATTATCTGTCGAACGGGGCTACACCTTC.

In regard to this clonotype: It may be a read error: a sequence one base away is much more abundant. V and J are TRBV5-1 and TRBJ2-2; 10 nucleotides align to TRBD2. The length of the CDR3 is 20 residues. Germline V lookup: CDR1 SGHRS, CDR2 YFSETQ. The junction had 19 bases not matched to a gene; V was cut back by 6 bases and J by 2 bases. In DNA, the CDR3 is TGCGCCAGCAACTTCAAGAATGTGGGTGGACTAGCGGTTAACACCGGGGAGCTGTTTTTT. It encodes CASNFKNVGGLAVNTGELFF.

Comment on this clonotype: Here the CDR3 omits its conserved ending phenylalanine or tryptophan, so a read error is the likely source. The chain recombines TRBV30 with TRBJ1-2; D not certain. V lost 6 bases, J lost 8 bases, and 19 bases lay in between. Germline V gene data show CDR1 as GTSNPN and CDR2 as SVGIG (reference sequence). There are 13 residues in the CDR3. The CDR3 region has the DNA TGTGCCTGCCGCGCGGCAGGTTTAGGCGGCTACACCCTC. Protein sequence: CACRAAGLGGYTL.

This clonotype was seen ten or more times. V and J are TRBV19 and TRBJ1-1; D unclear. This CDR3 comprises 15 residues. Between the trimmed V and J ends, which lost 1 base and 0 bases, there was a span of 9 bases. Germline CDR1 is LNHDA and CDR2 is SQIVND (reference sequence). As DNA, the CDR3 is TGTGCCAGTAGTATAGGGGGTAAGATGAACACTGAAGCTTTCTTT. This gives the protein CASSIGGKMNTEAFF.

The chain is built from TRBV12-3 or TRBV12-4 and TRBJ1-1; the D is unclear. The germline V and J ends were trimmed by 7 bases and 10 bases, with 19 bases remaining between them. The CDR3 covers 13 residues. The CDR3 sequence: CASMAHRVFGAFF. CDR3 bases: TGTGCCAGCATGGCGCACCGGGTTTTTGGAGCTTTCTTT.

This chain connects TRBV6-2 or TRBV6-3 to TRBJ1-5; 7 nucleotides agree with TRBD1. Germline V lookup: CDR1 MNHEY, CDR2 SVGEGT. This CDR3 comprises 16 residues. V shed 4 bases, J shed 3 bases, and the junction held 9 bases outside the gene matches. DNA for the CDR3: TGTGCCAGCAGTTGGACGAGGGGGCAAATCAATCAGCCCCAGCATTTT. This gives the protein CASSWTRGQINQPQHF.

As regards this clonotype: With a much larger clone just one base away, this may be a read error. The J gene is TRBJ2-7, the V gene TRBV5-1; D is undetermined. Germline V lookup: CDR1 SGHRS, CDR2 YFSETQ. The CDR3 consists of 15 residues. DNA of the CDR3: TGCGCCATCAGCTTGGGTTCTGGATCGGTCGACGAGCAGTACTTC. It specifies CAISLGSGSVDEQYF.

This chain joins TRBV28 and TRBJ2-7; TRBD1 might be the D (6 bases). The V gene lost 7 bases and the J gene lost 1 base, with 11 bases spanning the gap. This CDR3 region has 13 residues. Germline CDR1 MDHEN, CDR2 SYDVKM. CDR3 loop: CASTGHLSYEQYF. DNA of the CDR3: TGTGCCAGCACGGGACACCTTTCCTACGAGCAGTACTTC.

The chain has TRBV19 and TRBJ2-2; 9 bases fit TRBD2. The CDR3 runs 16 residues. Germline V gene lookup returns CDR1 LNHDA and CDR2 SQIVND (reference sequence). V gave up 3 bases and J gave up 4 bases; unmatched junction bases: 6. CDR3 coding DNA: TGTGCCAGTAGTATGGCGCTAGCGGGGCCCACCGGGGAGCTGTTTTTT. Translating it yields CASSMALAGPTGELFF. Variable domain in full (rest from reference TRBV19 and TRBJ2-2): DGGITQSPKYLFRKEGQNVTLSCEQNLNHDAMYWYRQDPGQGLRLIYYSQIVNDFQKGDIAEGYSVSREKKESFPLTVTSAQKNPTAFYLCASSMALAGPTGELFFGEGSRLTVL.

This clonotype has ten or more counts. The chain recombines TRBV28 with TRBJ2-7; 13 bases match TRBD2. CDR3 length: 18 amino acids. With V trimmed by 3 bases and J by 3 bases, 11 bases remained unmatched. Germline V gene lookup returns CDR1 MDHEN and CDR2 SYDVKM. CDR3 in DNA: TGTGCCAGCAGTTTCGGTCGGACTAGCGGGAGATCTGGCTACGAGCAGTACTTC. Residues: CASSFGRTSGRSGYEQYF.

This clonotype was seen repeatedly, ten times or more. V gene TRBV28 combines with J gene TRBJ2-5; D ambiguous. Germline CDR1 MDHEN, CDR2 SYDVKM. V was clipped by 5 bases and J by 0 bases, with 16 bases between them. The CDR3 totals 16 residues. The CDR3 nucleotides read TGTGCCAGCAGTCCAATACTCACCGGCAACCAAGAGACCCAGTACTTC. This codes for CASSPILTGNQETQYF.